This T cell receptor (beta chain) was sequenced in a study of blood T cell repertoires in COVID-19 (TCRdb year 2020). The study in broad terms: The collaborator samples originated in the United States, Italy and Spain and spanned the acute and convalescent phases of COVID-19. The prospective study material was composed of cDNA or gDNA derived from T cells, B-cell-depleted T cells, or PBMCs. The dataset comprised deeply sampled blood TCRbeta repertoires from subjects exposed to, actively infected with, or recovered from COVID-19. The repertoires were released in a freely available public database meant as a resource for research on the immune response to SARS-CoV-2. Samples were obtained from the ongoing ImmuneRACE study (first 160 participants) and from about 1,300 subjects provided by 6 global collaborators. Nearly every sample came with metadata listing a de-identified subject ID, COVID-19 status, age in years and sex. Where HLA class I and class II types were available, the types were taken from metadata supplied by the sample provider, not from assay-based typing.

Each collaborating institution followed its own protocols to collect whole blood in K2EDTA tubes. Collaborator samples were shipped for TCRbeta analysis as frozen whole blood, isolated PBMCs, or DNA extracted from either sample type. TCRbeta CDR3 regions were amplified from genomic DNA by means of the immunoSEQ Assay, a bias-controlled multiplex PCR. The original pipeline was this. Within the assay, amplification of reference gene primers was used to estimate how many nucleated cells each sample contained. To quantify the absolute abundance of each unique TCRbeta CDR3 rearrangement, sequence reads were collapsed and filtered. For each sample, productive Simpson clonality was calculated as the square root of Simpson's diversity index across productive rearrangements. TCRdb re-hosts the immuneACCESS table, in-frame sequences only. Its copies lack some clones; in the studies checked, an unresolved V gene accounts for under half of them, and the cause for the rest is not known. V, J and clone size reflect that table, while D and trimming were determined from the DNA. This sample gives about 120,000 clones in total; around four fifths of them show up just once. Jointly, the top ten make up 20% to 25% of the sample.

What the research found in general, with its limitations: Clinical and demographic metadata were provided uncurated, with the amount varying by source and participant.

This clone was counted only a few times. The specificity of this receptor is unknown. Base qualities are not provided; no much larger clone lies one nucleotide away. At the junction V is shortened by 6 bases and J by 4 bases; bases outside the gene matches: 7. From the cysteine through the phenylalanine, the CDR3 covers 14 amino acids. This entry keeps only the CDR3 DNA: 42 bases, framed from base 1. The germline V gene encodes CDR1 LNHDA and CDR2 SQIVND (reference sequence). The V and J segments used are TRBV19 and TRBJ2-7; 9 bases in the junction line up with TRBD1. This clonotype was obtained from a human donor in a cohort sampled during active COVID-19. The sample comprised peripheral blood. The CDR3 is CASSLGQGEYEQYF. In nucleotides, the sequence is TGTGCCAGTAGCCTGGGACAGGGAGAGTACGAGCAGTACTTC.